This T cell receptor beta chain was obtained from a study of T cell changes during pregnancy in multiple sclerosis. Turning to this clone: Compared with germline, one end of the junction differs, possibly owing to a read error.

The CDR3 totals 13 residues. Germline loops: CDR1 MNHEY, CDR2 SVGAGI. Clones were sequenced by immunoSEQ multiplex PCR, and TCRdb holds only the in-frame ones, with some missing. The table shows some 37,000 clones, with 89% occurring only once. Material: CD8+ T cells from peripheral blood mononuclear cells, obtained in the third trimester of pregnancy. The chain recombines TRBV6-5 with TRBJ1-2, with D possibly matching TRBD1 (5 bases). The receptor was isolated from a female donor with multiple sclerosis, enrolled in a pregnancy study. CDR3: CASSYRQQDTWWF. DNA for the CDR3: TGTGCCAGCAGTTACCGACAGCAGGATACTTGGTGGTTC.